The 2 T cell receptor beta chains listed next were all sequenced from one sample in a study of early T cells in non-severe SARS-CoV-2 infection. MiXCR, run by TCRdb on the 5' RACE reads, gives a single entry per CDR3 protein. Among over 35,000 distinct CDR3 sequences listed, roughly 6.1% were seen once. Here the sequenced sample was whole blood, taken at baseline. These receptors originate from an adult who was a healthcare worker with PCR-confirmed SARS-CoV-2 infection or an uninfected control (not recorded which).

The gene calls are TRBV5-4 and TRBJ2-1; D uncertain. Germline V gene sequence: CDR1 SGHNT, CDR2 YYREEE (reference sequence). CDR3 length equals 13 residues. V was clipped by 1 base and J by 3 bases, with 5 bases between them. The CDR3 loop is CASSLQVYNEQFF. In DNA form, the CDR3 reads TGTGCCAGCAGCTTGCAGGTCTACAATGAGCAGTTCTTC.

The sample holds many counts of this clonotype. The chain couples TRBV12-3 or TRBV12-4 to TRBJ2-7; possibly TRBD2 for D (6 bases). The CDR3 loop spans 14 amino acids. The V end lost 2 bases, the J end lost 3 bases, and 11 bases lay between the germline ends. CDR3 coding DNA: TGTGCCAGCAGTTTAATGCGGGGTGACTACGAGCAGTACTTC. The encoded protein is CASSLMRGDYEQYF.